This TCR beta chain was sequenced during a study of Ad26.COV2.S vaccination and SARS-CoV-2 variants. The wider study: Ad26.COV2.S given intramuscularly, once or twice 56 days apart. Points from the study as a whole: Responses of spike-specific T cells (both CD8+ and CD4+) reportedly showed substantial breadth after vaccination. Total T cell responses, in the TCR breadth and depth analyses, may have been underestimated.

This clone was recorded once. Its antigen is as yet unknown. As for treatment: over 15 received Ad26.COV2.S at low or high dose, single or two shots; 5 received placebo; per-sample allocation not given. At day 63 after the first vaccine or placebo injection, samples were drawn. Wuhan-strain spike was delivered by a replication-incompetent Ad26 vector. TCRdb's table, derived via immunoSEQ multiplex PCR, lists solely in-frame clones and lacks some. Of around 450,000 clones listed, roughly 87% were seen once; the top ten hold 2.5% to 3%. The sample in question was peripheral blood, obtained in a trial of Ad26.COV2.S vaccine versus placebo. The receptor comes from a person between 18 and 65 years old who received the Ad26.COV2.S COVID-19 vaccine or a placebo.

CDR3 coding DNA: TGTGCCAGCAGCTTTAGTTACAATCAGCCCCAGCATTTT. This codes for CASSFSYNQPQHF. V usage is TRBV7-2 and J usage is TRBJ1-5, with D unresolved. V was pared by 3 bases and J by 3 bases, with 6 bases between. The CDR3 consists of 13 residues. CDR1 and CDR2 (germline): SGHTA, FQGNSA.